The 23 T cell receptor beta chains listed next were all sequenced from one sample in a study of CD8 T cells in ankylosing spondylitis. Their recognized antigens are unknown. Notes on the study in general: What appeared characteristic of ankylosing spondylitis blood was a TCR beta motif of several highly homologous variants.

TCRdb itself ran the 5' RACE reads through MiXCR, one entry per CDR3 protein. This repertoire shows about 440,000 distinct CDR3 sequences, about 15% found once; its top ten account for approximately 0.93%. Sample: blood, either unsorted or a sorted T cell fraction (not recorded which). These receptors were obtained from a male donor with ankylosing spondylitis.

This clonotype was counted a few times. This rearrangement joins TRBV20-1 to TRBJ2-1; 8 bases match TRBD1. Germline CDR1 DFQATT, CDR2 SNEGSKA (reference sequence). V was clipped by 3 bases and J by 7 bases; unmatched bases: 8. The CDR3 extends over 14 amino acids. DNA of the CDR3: TGCAGTGCTAGCCAGGGGGCGCCGTGGAATGAGCAGTTCTTC. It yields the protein CSASQGAPWNEQFF.

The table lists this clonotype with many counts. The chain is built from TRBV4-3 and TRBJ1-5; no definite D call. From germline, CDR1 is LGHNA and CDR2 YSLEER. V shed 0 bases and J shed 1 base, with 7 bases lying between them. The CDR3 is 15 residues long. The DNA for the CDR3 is TGCGCCAGCAGCCAAGATACCCAGAGCAATCAGCCCCAGCATTTT. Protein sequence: CASSQDTQSNQPQHF.

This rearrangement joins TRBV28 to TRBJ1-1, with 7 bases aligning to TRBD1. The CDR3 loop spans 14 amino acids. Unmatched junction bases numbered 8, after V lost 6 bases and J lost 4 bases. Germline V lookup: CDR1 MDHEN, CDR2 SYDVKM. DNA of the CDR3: TGTGCCAGCAGCTACAGGGGCGCGTCCACTGAAGCTTTCTTT. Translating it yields CASSYRGASTEAFF.

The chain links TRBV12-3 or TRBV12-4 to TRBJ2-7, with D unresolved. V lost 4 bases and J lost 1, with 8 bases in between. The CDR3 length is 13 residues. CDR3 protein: CASSSESSYEQYF. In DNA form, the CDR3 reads TGTGCCAGCAGTTCAGAGAGTTCCTACGAGCAGTACTTC.

CDR3 region: CASSPTDREGSYEQYF. For the CDR3, the DNA is TGTGCCAGCAGCCCAACGGACAGGGAGGGATCCTACGAGCAGTACTTC. The V gene is TRBV7-9, the J gene TRBJ2-7; TRBD1 is a possible D gene (8 bases). With 5 bases removed from V and 1 base from J, the gap between germline ends came to 18 bases. CDR3 length equals 16 residues. The germline gives CDR1 SEHNR, CDR2 FQNEAQ (reference sequence).

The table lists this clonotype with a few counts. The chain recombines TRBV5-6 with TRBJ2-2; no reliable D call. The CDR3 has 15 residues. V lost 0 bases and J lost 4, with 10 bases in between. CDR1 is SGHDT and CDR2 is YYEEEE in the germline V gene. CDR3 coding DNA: TGTGCCAGCAGCTTGGCTCTTTTTTCCACCGGGGAGCTGTTTTTT. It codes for CASSLALFSTGELFF.

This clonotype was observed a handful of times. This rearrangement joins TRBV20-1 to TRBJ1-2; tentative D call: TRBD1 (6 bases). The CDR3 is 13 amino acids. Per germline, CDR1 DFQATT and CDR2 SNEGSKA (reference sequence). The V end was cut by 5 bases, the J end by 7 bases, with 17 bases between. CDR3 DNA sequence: TGCAGTGCTGCTTCTCCCGGGGGCCGTGGCTACACCTTC. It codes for CSAASPGGRGYTF.

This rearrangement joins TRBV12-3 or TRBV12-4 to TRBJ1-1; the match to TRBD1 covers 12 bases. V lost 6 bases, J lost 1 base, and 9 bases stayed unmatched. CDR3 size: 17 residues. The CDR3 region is CASRGGRDRGPNTEAFF. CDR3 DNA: TGTGCCAGCAGAGGGGGCCGGGACAGGGGGCCGAACACTGAAGCTTTCTTT.

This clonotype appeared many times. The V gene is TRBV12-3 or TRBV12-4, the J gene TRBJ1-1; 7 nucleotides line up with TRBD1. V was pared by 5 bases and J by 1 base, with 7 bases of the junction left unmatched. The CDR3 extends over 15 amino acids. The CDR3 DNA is TGTGCCAGCAGTCCAAGGGGGACAGAGAACACTGAAGCTTTCTTT. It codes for CASSPRGTENTEAFF.

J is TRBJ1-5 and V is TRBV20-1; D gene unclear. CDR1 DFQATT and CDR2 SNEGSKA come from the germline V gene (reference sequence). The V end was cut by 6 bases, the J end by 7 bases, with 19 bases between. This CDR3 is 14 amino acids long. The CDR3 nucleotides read TGCAGTGCCCCAGACATGGGTACAACCCAGCCCCAGCATTTT. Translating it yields CSAPDMGTTQPQHF.

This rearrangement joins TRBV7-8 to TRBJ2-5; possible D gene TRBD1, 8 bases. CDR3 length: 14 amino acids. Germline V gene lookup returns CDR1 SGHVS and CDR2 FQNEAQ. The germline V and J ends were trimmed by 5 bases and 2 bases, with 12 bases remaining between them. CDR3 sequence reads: CASSQRDRQETQYF. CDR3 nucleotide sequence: TGTGCCAGCAGCCAGCGGGACAGGCAAGAGACCCAGTACTTC.

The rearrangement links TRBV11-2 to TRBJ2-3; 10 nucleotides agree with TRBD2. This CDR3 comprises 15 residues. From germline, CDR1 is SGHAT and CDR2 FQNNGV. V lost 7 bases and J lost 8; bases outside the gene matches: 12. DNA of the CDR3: TGTGCCAGCACCCCAGCGGGAGGGCCCTCGGTTACGCAGTATTTT. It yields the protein CASTPAGGPSVTQYF.

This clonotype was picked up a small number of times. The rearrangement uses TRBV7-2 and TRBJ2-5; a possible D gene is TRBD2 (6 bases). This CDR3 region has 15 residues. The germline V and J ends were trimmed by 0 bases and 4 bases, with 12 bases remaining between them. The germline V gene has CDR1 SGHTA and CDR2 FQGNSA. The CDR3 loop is CASSLAGAGIETQYF. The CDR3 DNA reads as TGTGCCAGCAGCTTAGCAGGGGCGGGGATAGAGACCCAGTACTTC.

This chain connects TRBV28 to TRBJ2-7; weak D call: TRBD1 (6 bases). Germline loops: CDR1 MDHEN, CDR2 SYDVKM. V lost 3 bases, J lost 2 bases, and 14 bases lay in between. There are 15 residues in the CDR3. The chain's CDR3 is CASSFHRVGTYEQYF. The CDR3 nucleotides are TGTGCCAGCAGTTTCCACAGGGTAGGCACCTACGAGCAGTACTTC.

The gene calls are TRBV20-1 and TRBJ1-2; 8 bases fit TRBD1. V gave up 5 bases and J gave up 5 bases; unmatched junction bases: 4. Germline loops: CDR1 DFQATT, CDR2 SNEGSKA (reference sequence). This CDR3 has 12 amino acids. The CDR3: CSALQGGYGYTF. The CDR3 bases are TGCAGTGCTCTACAGGGGGGTTATGGCTACACCTTC.

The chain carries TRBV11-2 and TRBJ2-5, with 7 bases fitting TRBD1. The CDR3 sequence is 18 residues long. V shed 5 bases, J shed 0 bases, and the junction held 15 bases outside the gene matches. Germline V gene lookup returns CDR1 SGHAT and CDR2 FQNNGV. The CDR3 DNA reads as TGTGCCAGCAGCGCCCCAAGCAGACAGGGAGCGTACCAAGAGACCCAGTACTTC. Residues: CASSAPSRQGAYQETQYF. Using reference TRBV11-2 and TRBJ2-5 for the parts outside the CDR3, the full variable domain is EAGVAQSPRYKIIEKRQSVAFWCNPISGHATLYWYQQILGQGPKLLIQFQNNGVVDDSQLPKDRFSAERLKGVDSTLKIQPAKLEDSAVYLCASSAPSRQGAYQETQYFGPGTRLLVL.

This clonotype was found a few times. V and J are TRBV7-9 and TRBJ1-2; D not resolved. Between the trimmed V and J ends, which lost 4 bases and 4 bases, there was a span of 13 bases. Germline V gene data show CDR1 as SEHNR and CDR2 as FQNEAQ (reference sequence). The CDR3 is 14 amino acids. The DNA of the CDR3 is TGTGCCAGCAGCTCCCATGGGGAAGGCTATGGCTACACCTTC. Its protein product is CASSSHGEGYGYTF.

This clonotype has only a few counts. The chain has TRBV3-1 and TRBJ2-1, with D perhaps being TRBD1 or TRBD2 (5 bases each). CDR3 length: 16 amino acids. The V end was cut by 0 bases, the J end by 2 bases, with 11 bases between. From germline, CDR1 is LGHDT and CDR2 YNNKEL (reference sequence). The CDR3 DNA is TGTGCCAGCAGCCAAGAAGCTGTGGGGGCCTACAATGAGCAGTTCTTC. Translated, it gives CASSQEAVGAYNEQFF.

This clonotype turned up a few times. The chain's CDR3 is CASSLPGQGTSYGYTF. In DNA, the CDR3 is TGTGCCAGCAGCCTACCGGGACAGGGTACGAGCTATGGCTACACCTTC. The gene calls are TRBV5-4 and TRBJ1-2, with 9 bases identical to TRBD1. CDR3 length equals 16 residues. Germline assignment: CDR1 SGHNT and CDR2 YYREEE (reference sequence). The J segment lost 4 bases and the V segment lost 4 bases, leaving 11 bases of the junction unmatched.

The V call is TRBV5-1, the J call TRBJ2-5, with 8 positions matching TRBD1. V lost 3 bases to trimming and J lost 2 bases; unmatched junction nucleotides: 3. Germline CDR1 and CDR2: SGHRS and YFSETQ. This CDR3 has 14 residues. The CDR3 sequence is CASSWWTGQETQYF. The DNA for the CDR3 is TGCGCCAGCAGCTGGTGGACAGGGCAAGAGACCCAGTACTTC.

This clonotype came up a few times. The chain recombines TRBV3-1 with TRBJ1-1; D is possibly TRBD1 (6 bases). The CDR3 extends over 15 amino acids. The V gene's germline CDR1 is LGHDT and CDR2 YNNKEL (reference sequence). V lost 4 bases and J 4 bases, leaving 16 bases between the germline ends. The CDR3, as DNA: TGTGCCAGCAGCCCCAAGGGGGGCGGGAGCACTGAAGCTTTCTTT. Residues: CASSPKGGGSTEAFF. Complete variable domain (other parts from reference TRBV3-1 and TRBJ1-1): DTAVSQTPKYLVTQMGNDKSIKCEQNLGHDTMYWYKQDSKKFLKIMFSYNNKELIINETVPNRFSPKSPDKAHLNLHINSLELGDSAVYFCASSPKGGGSTEAFFGQGTRLTVV.

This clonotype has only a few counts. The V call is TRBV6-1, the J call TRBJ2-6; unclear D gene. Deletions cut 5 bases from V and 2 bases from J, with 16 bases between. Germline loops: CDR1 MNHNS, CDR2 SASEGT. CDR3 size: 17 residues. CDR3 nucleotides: TGTGCCAGCAGTCAGAGAGCCGCAGGTGCTGGGGCCAACGTCCTGACTTTC. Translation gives CASSQRAAGAGANVLTF.

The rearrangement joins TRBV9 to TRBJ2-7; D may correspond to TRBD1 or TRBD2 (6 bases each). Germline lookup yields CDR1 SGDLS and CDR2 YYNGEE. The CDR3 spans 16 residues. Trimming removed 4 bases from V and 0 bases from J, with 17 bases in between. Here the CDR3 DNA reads TGTGCCAGCAGCCTTAGGGGGGACGGGAGCTCCTACGAGCAGTACTTC. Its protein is CASSLRGDGSSYEQYF.